The T cell receptor (beta chain) under discussion was sequenced for a study of T-cell reconstitution after alpha-beta-depleted transplantation in children. Overall study findings and caveats: T-cell numbers and diversity, one year after transplant, stemmed largely from T cells that were newly produced. About two months after transplant, alpha-beta T cells reportedly came from several hundred expanded graft clones. Some patients owed their high day-60 TCRbeta diversity to surviving recipient T cells and thymic progenitors.

To note about this clonotype: Its target is unknown.

Molecular barcoding with unique molecular identifiers was used for the TCRbeta library. In TCRdb, the PCR reads were re-called with MiXCR into one record per CDR3 protein. The data hold about 460,000 distinct CDR3 sequences, with 8% to 11% observed a single time. V was trimmed by 0 bases and J by 0 bases, leaving 15 bases between them. The CDR3 contains 18 residues. Germline V gene sequence: CDR1 SGHDT, CDR2 YYEEEE. V is TRBV5-6 and J is TRBJ1-4; D may be TRBD1 (6 bases). The sequenced sample was PBMCs, obtained before TCRalphabeta/CD19-depleted stem cell transplant. This clonotype was obtained from a child aged 2-15 years with inherited bone marrow failure, due to receive a stem cell transplant. The CDR3 nucleotides are TGTGCCAGCAGCTTGGCCGGCTGGACAGCTGCAACTAATGAAAAACTGTTTTTT. Its translation: CASSLAGWTAATNEKLFF.